One T cell receptor beta chain is described in this entry. The antigen remains unidentified. The sample is drawn from a study of a mutant IDH1 vaccine in newly diagnosed glioma. Study background: Vaccination began 4-6 weeks post radiotherapy alone, or with temozolomide cycles. Study-wide results and limits: Top peripheral T cell clonotype shifts appeared unrelated to pseudoprogression.

The CDR3 spans 15 residues. Germline V gene sequence: CDR1 MGHRA, CDR2 YSYEKL. Trimming took 1 base from V and 3 from J, leaving 10 bases between them. The repertoire was sequenced with immunoSEQ multiplex PCR; TCRdb's copy has only in-frame clones and lacks some. The table records tens of thousands of clones, about 81% of them present only once. Time point described: week 23, last vaccination. Vaccine doses each comprised 300 ug of mutant IDH1 20-mer peptide, with topical imiquimod. This clonotype was sampled from a woman aged 40 to 49 with glioma. Some clones in this sample may be carry-over from other donors' samples. The chain couples TRBV4-1 to TRBJ2-1; D possibly matches TRBD1 or TRBD2 (5 bases each). Sequenced here: PBMCs, sampled from a glioma patient whose treatment included an IDH1 peptide vaccine. The CDR3 nucleotides read TGCGCCAGCAGCCAAGGAGGGGCTCTCTACAATGAGCAGTTCTTC. It translates to CASSQGGALYNEQFF.